The rows below give T cell receptor beta chains drawn from one sample of a study of shared clonotypes between healthy human individuals. The repertoire was sequenced with immunoSEQ multiplex PCR; TCRdb's copy has only in-frame clones and lacks some. The data hold roughly 1 million clones, with about 75% observed a single time. The source material was memory CD4+ T cells sorted from blood. The receptor source for this set is a man in his late teens or twenties in good health. The CDR3 runs from the conserved cysteine through the conserved F or W. The order of the fields is J gene, D gene, clone size, V gene, CDR3 DNA, CDR3 protein. D genes are given only for firm matches. Not every row has a clone size; where given, it reads once, few, many or a size class.

TRBJ1-3 NA once TRBV7-9 TGTGCCAGCAGCTTAGCAGGGGCTGGAAACACCATATATTTT CASSLAGAGNTIYF
TRBJ2-1 NA NA TRBV2 TGTGCCAGCAGCCTGTTACTAGGACCCTTAACGGGTGAGCAGTTCTTC CASSLLLGPLTGEQFF
TRBJ2-7 NA few TRBV5-6 TGTGCCAGCAGTAACGAGGTGTCCTACGAGCAGTACTTC CASSNEVSYEQYF
TRBJ2-2 NA NA TRBV5-8 TGTGCCAGCAGCGAAGGGGAACAGCTAGGGAGCACCGGGGAGCTGTTTTTT CASSEGEQLGSTGELFF
TRBJ1-2 NA NA TRBV28 TGTGCCAGCAGTTTATTTGGTCTTGGGGGTGGCTACACCTTC CASSLFGLGGGYTF
TRBJ2-5 TRBD2 NA TRBV5-1 TGCGCCAGCAGCTTGGGAGCGGGAGGGGAGACCCAGTACTTC CASSLGAGGETQYF
TRBJ1-6 NA few TRBV25-1 TGTGCCAGCAGTGAAGACACAGGGAACCTCCACTTT CASSEDTGNLHF
TRBJ2-1 TRBD1 NA TRBV11-3 TGTGCCAGCAGCCCCCGACAGGGCCCGAGCTACAATGAGCAGTTCTTC CASSPRQGPSYNEQFF
TRBJ2-1 NA NA TRBV10-3 TGTGCCATCAGTGAGTCGGTCGTGGAGAATGAGCAGTTCTTC CAISESVVENEQFF
TRBJ2-3 NA NA TRBV20-1 TGCAGTGCTAGCTGGGCAGATACGCAGTATTTT CSASWADTQYF
TRBJ1-2 NA NA TRBV14 TGTGCCAGCAGCCAAGTCAGGGGAGGTGGCTACACCTTC CASSQVRGGGYTF
TRBJ2-2 TRBD2 once TRBV4-2 TGTGCCAGCAGCCAAATAGCGGGGGGGCCCGGGGAGCTGTTTTTT CASSQIAGGPGELFF
TRBJ2-7 NA NA TRBV27 TGTGCCAGCAGTTTAGGGGGGACGACGGGCTCGAAGCAGTACTTC CASSLGGTTGSKQYF
TRBJ1-2 TRBD1 few TRBV2 TGTGCCAGCAGTGCGGGACAGGGCCTTAACTATGGCTACACCTTC CASSAGQGLNYGYTF
TRBJ2-2 NA many TRBV19 TGTGCCAGTAGTATATGGGCTAGATACGGCACCGGGGAGCTGTTTTTT CASSIWARYGTGELFF
TRBJ2-1 TRBD2 NA TRBV7-9 TGTGCCAGCAGCTTAGAAGGCCTAGCGGATGAGCAGTTCTTC CASSLEGLADEQFF
TRBJ2-3 TRBD2 NA TRBV27 TGTGCCAGCAGTTTAGGCCTTCGGCGGACTAGCTCAAACACAGATACGCAGTATTTT CASSLGLRRTSSNTDTQYF
TRBJ2-1 NA NA TRBV19 TGTGCCAGTAGTATAGCTCCCAGAGGGGATGAGCAGTTCTTC CASSIAPRGDEQFF
TRBJ1-1 TRBD1 NA TRBV9 TGTGCCAGCAGCGGGGGCGGACAGGTCATGAACACTGAAGCTTTCTTT CASSGGGQVMNTEAFF
TRBJ2-7 TRBD2 NA TRBV11-2 TGTGCCAGCAGCTTAACTACCGGGACTAGTAGCGAGCAGTACTTC CASSLTTGTSSEQYF
TRBJ2-2 NA NA TRBV2 TGTGCCAGCACCCCCGGGACCACGCTAAGGGCCGGGGAGCTGTTTTTT CASTPGTTLRAGELFF
TRBJ2-7 NA NA TRBV5-6 TGTGCCAGCAGCCAGCCGGGCAGGGGTATTTACGAGCAGTACTTC CASSQPGRGIYEQYF
TRBJ2-3 NA NA TRBV15 TGTGCCACCAGCAGCTATACGGGCTCCCCGCAGTATTTT CATSSYTGSPQYF
TRBJ1-1 NA NA TRBV30 TGTGCCTGGAGTGTTTTGCGCGGAACTGAAGCTTTCTTT CAWSVLRGTEAFF
TRBJ2-7 NA NA TRBV9 TGTGCCAGCAGCCCCCGACAGTTAGGGGGCGAGCAGTACTTC CASSPRQLGGEQYF
TRBJ1-1 TRBD1 NA TRBV12-5 TGTGCTAGTGGCGCCGACAGGGGACAAGCTTTCTTT CASGADRGQAFF